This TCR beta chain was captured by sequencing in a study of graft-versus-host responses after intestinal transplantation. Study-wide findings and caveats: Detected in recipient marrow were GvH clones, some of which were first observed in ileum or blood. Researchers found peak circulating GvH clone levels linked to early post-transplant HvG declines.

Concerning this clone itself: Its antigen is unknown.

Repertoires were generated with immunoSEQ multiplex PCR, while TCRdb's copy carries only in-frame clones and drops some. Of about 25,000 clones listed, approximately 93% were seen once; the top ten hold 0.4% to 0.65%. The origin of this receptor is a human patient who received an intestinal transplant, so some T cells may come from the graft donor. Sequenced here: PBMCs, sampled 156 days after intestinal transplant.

The CDR3 loop reads CASSQGAVSYEQYF. The CDR3 bases are TGCGCCAGCAGCCAAGGAGCAGTTTCCTACGAGCAGTACTTC. This chain joins TRBV4-1 and TRBJ2-7; D call uncertain. The CDR3 spans 14 residues. Germline lookup yields CDR1 MGHRA and CDR2 YSYEKL. Trimming removed 1 base from V and 1 base from J, with 8 bases in between.